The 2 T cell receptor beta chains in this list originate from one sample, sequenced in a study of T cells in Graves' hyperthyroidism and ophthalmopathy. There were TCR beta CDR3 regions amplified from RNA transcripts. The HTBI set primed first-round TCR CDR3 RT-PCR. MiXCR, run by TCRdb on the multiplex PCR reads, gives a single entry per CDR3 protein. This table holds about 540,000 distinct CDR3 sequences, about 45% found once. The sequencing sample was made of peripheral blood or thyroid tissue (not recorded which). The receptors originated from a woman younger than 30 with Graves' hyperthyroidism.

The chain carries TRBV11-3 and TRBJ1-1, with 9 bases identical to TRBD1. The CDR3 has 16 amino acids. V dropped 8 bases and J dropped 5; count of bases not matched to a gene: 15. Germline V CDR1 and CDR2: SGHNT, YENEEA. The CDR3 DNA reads TGTGCCAGCTCACCGGACAGGGGAAGGGGCAGGACTGAAGCTTTCTTT. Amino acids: CASSPDRGRGRTEAFF. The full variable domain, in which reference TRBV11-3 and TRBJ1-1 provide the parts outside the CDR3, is EAGVVQSPRYKIIEKKQPVAFWCNPISGHNTLYWYLQNLGQGPELLIRYENEEAVDDSQLPKDRFSAERLKGVDSTLKIQPAELGDSAVYLCASSPDRGRGRTEAFFGQGTRLTVV.

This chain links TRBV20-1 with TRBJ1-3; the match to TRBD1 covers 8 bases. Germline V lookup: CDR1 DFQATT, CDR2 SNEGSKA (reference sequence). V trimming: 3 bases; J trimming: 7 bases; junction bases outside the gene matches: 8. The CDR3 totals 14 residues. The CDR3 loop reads CSARTGARGNTIYF. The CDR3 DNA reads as TGCAGTGCTAGGACAGGGGCCAGGGGGAACACCATATATTTT.